A single sample is the source of the 28 T cell receptor beta chains below, sequenced in a study of blood T cell repertoires in COVID-19. Only in-frame clones appear in the TCRdb table, and some are missing; sequencing was by immunoSEQ multiplex PCR. The sample comprises 200,000 to 250,000 clones, 84% of which are singletons, and about 2.9% rests with the top ten. Sequenced input: peripheral blood. These receptors all stem from a woman aged 30 to 39 who had recovered from COVID-19.

The V gene is TRBV27, the J gene TRBJ2-1; TRBD1 matches at 7 bases. Germline V CDR1 and CDR2: MNHEY, SMNVEV (reference sequence). V lost 6 bases and J lost 2; bases outside the gene matches: 13. This CDR3 has 17 amino acids. The CDR3 sequence is CASSPSKGTATYNEQFF. CDR3 in DNA: TGTGCCAGCAGCCCTTCCAAGGGGACAGCCACCTACAATGAGCAGTTCTTC.

The chain recombines TRBV12-3 or TRBV12-4 with TRBJ2-3; D remains ambiguous. The V end lost 1 base, the J end lost 5 bases, and 7 bases lay between the germline ends. This CDR3 contains 13 residues. CDR3 in amino acids: CASSLGALDTQYF. The CDR3 DNA follows: TGTGCCAGCAGTTTAGGTGCGTTAGATACGCAGTATTTT.

This clone occurred once. The V call is TRBV5-1, the J call TRBJ2-7; weak D call: TRBD1 (5 bases). The CDR3 totals 12 residues. Germline values: CDR1 SGHRS, CDR2 YFSETQ. The germline V and J ends were trimmed by 7 bases and 2 bases, with 10 bases remaining between them. Here the CDR3 reads CASGQGTYEQYF. As DNA, the CDR3 is TGCGCCAGCGGGCAGGGAACCTACGAGCAGTACTTC.

The chain combines TRBV6-6 with TRBJ2-7; a weak D match, TRBD1 (6 bases). This CDR3 comprises 15 residues. V was pared by 5 bases and J by 2 bases, with 16 bases between. Looked up from germline, CDR1 is MNHNY and CDR2 is SVGAGI (reference sequence). CDR3 nucleotides: TGTGCCAGCAGTGTGGACAGTTGGGGAACCTACGAGCAGTACTTC. It is translated as CASSVDSWGTYEQYF.

V and J are TRBV28 and TRBJ2-7, with D hard to call. Germline V gene sequence: CDR1 MDHEN, CDR2 SYDVKM. With 2 bases removed from V and 3 bases from J, the gap between germline ends came to 5 bases. This CDR3 spans 12 amino acids. CDR3 bases: TGTGCCAGCAGTTTAATCGGCTACGAGCAGTACTTC. Residues: CASSLIGYEQYF.

CDR3 region: CASGTSTDTQYF. The DNA for the CDR3 is TGTGCCAGCGGGACTAGCACAGATACGCAGTATTTT. V and J are TRBV28 and TRBJ2-3, with D possibly matching TRBD2 (6 bases). The V gene's germline CDR1 is MDHEN and CDR2 SYDVKM. CDR3 size: 12 residues. V dropped 8 bases and J dropped 0 bases, with 6 bases sitting between them.

This rearrangement joins TRBV2 to TRBJ2-2, with 9 bases matching TRBD2. The CDR3 length is 15 residues. In germline, CDR1 is SNHLY, CDR2 FYNNEI. J lost 1 base, V lost 8 bases, and 5 bases had no gene match. CDR3 residues: CASRSSGGNTGELFF. Here the CDR3 DNA reads TGTGCCAGCCGTAGTAGCGGGGGGAACACCGGGGAGCTGTTTTTT.

This clone was recorded once. The CDR3 region is CATSRWDRDTEAFF. Here the CDR3 DNA reads TGTGCCACCAGCAGGTGGGACAGGGACACTGAAGCTTTCTTT. V usage is TRBV15 and J usage is TRBJ1-1, with TRBD1 matching 9 bases. CDR1 and CDR2 (germline): LNHNV, YYDKDF (reference sequence). This CDR3 has 14 residues. V was clipped by 3 bases and J by 3 bases; unmatched bases: 2. Based on the CDR3 plus reference TRBV15 and TRBJ1-1, the full variable domain is DAMVIQNPRYQVTQFGKPVTLSCSQTLNHNVMYWYQQKSSQAPKLLFHYYDKDFNNEADTPDNFQSRRPNTSFCFLDIRSPGLGDTAMYLCATSRWDRDTEAFFGQGTRLTVV.

The V call is TRBV27, the J call TRBJ1-5; D remains unclear. Trimming took off 8 bases at V and 4 bases at J, with 9 bases between the two ends. This CDR3 is 12 amino acids long. Germline values: CDR1 MNHEY, CDR2 SMNVEV (reference sequence). In DNA, the CDR3 is TGTGCCAGCGGATGGAGGAATCAGCCCCAGCATTTT. As protein: CASGWRNQPQHF.

The chain recombines TRBV5-1 with TRBJ2-6; 8 positions agree with TRBD1. CDR3 length: 17 amino acids. The germline CDR1 and CDR2 sequences are SGHRS and YFSETQ. V trimming: 6 bases; J trimming: 4 bases; junction bases outside the gene matches: 12. Written as DNA, the CDR3 is TGCGCCAGCACCCTCAGGACAGGGTACTCCGGGGCCAACGTCCTGACTTTC. Residues: CASTLRTGYSGANVLTF.

The chain couples TRBV5-1 to TRBJ2-2; possibly TRBD2 for D (6 bases). Per germline, CDR1 SGHRS and CDR2 YFSETQ. The CDR3 length is 14 residues. Trimming took off 1 base at V and 7 bases at J, with 11 bases between the two ends. CDR3 DNA sequence: TGCGCCAGCAGCTTGAGGAGGGCGGACGGGGAGCTGTTTTTT. It translates to CASSLRRADGELFF.

The chain has TRBV9 and TRBJ2-7, with 7 positions matching TRBD1. Germline trimming cut 0 bases from V and 5 bases from J; bases unmatched to any gene: 8. Germline V CDR1 and CDR2: SGDLS, YYNGEE. The CDR3 contains 15 residues. The CDR3 reads CASSVDGRGYDEQYF. The CDR3 coding sequence is TGTGCCAGCAGCGTAGACGGCAGGGGGTACGACGAGCAGTACTTC.

The chain carries TRBV5-1 and TRBJ2-2, with D maybe TRBD1 (5 bases). This CDR3 is 16 amino acids long. V was shortened by 1 base and J by 5 bases, with 15 bases between the two germline ends. Germline assignment: CDR1 SGHRS and CDR2 YFSETQ. CDR3 protein: CASSLPPGQGTGELFF. The CDR3 nucleotides are TGCGCCAGCAGCTTGCCACCCGGGCAGGGTACCGGGGAGCTGTTTTTT.

This chain joins TRBV20-1 and TRBJ1-2, with 7 bases that match TRBD1. This CDR3 comprises 11 residues. Germline-derived CDR1 and CDR2 are DFQATT and SNEGSKA (reference sequence). DNA of the CDR3: TGCAGCGAGCAGGGGGACTATGGCTACACCTTC. Its translation is CSEQGDYGYTF.

The chain carries TRBV27 and TRBJ1-1; 7 bases match TRBD1. The CDR3 length is 14 residues. CDR1 is MNHEY and CDR2 is SMNVEV in the germline V gene (reference sequence). The trim removed 2 bases at V and 7 bases at J, leaving 7 bases unmatched. The CDR3 spells CASSLKQGLYEAFF. CDR3 coding DNA: TGTGCCAGCAGTTTAAAACAGGGGCTATATGAAGCTTTCTTT.

The chain has TRBV2 and TRBJ2-1; TRBD1 is a possible D gene (5 bases). The CDR3 sequence is 14 residues long. The germline CDR1 and CDR2 sequences are SNHLY and FYNNEI. With 3 bases removed from V and 9 bases from J, the gap between germline ends came to 15 bases. CDR3 sequence: CASSENPGQFEQFF. The CDR3 DNA sequence: TGTGCCAGCAGTGAGAACCCAGGGCAGTTTGAGCAGTTCTTC.

The chain couples TRBV5-1 to TRBJ2-1; 7 bases agree with TRBD2. CDR1 SGHRS and CDR2 YFSETQ come from the germline V gene. This CDR3 has 16 amino acids. The J segment lost 0 bases and the V segment lost 4 bases, leaving 7 bases of the junction unmatched. CDR3 DNA sequence: TGCGCCAGCAGCCCCTATCCGGGGGGCTCCTACAATGAGCAGTTCTTC. Translation gives CASSPYPGGSYNEQFF.

The V call is TRBV6-2 or TRBV6-3, the J call TRBJ2-2; D is possibly TRBD1 (6 bases). CDR3 length equals 19 residues. The V gene lost 2 bases and the J gene lost 5 bases, with 24 bases spanning the gap. Germline V lookup: CDR1 MNHEY, CDR2 SVGEGT. Written as DNA, the CDR3 is TGTGCCAGCAGTTACGTCATTGTAACGTACAGGGATTCAACCGGGGAGCTGTTTTTT. It is translated as CASSYVIVTYRDSTGELFF.

This CDR3 reads CASSPLGGEEEETQYF. Here the CDR3 DNA reads TGTGCCAGCAGCCCCTTAGGCGGGGAGGAAGAGGAGACCCAGTACTTC. J is TRBJ2-5 and V is TRBV5-6; TRBD2 is a possible D gene (6 bases). The CDR3 consists of 16 residues. Germline lookup yields CDR1 SGHDT and CDR2 YYEEEE. With 4 bases removed from V and 5 bases from J, the gap between germline ends came to 21 bases.

About this clone: Other DNA sequences from this sample encode an identical CDR3 as well. This sequence joins TRBV10-3 and TRBJ2-7; 10 bases are a match to TRBD1. This CDR3 spans 14 amino acids. With V trimmed by 6 bases and J by 2 bases, 4 bases remained unmatched. Germline V gives CDR1 ENHRY, CDR2 SYGVKD. CDR3 amino acids: CAISGQGGTYEQYF. The CDR3, as DNA: TGTGCCATCAGCGGACAGGGGGGAACCTACGAGCAGTACTTC.

The chain joins TRBV7-9 to TRBJ2-1; no clear D gene. Germline CDR1 is SEHNR and CDR2 is FQNEAQ (reference sequence). Deletions cut 4 bases from V and 8 bases from J, with 9 bases between. The CDR3 contains 12 residues. CDR3 region: CASSSPLYEQFF. CDR3 nucleotide sequence: TGTGCCAGCAGCTCCCCGTTATATGAGCAGTTCTTC.

V is TRBV11-1 and J is TRBJ1-2, with D perhaps TRBD1 (6 bases). CDR1 and CDR2 (germline): SGHAT, FQDESV (reference sequence). The CDR3 has 16 amino acids. Trimming pared 6 bases from V and 2 bases from J, leaving 19 bases between. The CDR3 DNA is TGTGCCAGCAGTTCAACGAGGGGGAGAGAAAACTATGGCTACACCTTC. As protein: CASSSTRGRENYGYTF.

The chain couples TRBV27 to TRBJ2-1, with a tentative D call TRBD1 (6 bases). There are 16 residues in the CDR3. The V and J ends lost 1 base and 3 bases respectively, with 13 bases between them. Germline CDR1 and CDR2: MNHEY and SMNVEV (reference sequence). The CDR3 DNA follows: TGTGCCAGCAGTTTATTAATACAGGGAAACTACAATGAGCAGTTCTTC. Translating it yields CASSLLIQGNYNEQFF.

V gene TRBV10-2 combines with J gene TRBJ2-1; unclear D gene. V was trimmed by 2 bases and J by 5 bases, leaving 7 bases between them. The CDR3 has 13 amino acids. In germline, CDR1 is WSHSY, CDR2 SAAADI. The CDR3 DNA reads TGCGCCAGCAGTGAGACTACGAACAATGAGCAGTTCTTC. The encoded protein is CASSETTNNEQFF.

The chain employs TRBV5-6 and TRBJ1-1; perhaps TRBD1 as D (6 bases). This CDR3 region has 16 residues. Germline CDR1 reads SGHDT; CDR2 reads YYEEEE. The V and J ends lost 3 bases and 0 bases respectively, with 15 bases between them. For the CDR3, the DNA is TGTGCCAGCAGCTGGCCCTTCCAGGGGATGAACACTGAAGCTTTCTTT. Amino acids: CASSWPFQGMNTEAFF.

The genes are TRBV29-1 and TRBJ2-7; D unclear. Trimming stripped 5 bases from V and 4 bases from J, with 12 bases between. This CDR3 comprises 12 residues. Germline loops: CDR1 SQVTM, CDR2 ANQGSEA. CDR3 nucleotides: TGCAGCGTTACCGAACCTAATTACGAGCAGTACTTC. It encodes CSVTEPNYEQYF.

The chain uses TRBV5-4 and TRBJ2-7, with D unclear. Germline CDR1 and CDR2: SGHNT and YYREEE (reference sequence). V lost 0 bases to trimming and J lost 0 bases, with 4 bases between them. This CDR3 region has 13 residues. The CDR3 here is CASSLGYSYEQYF. DNA of the CDR3: TGTGCCAGCAGCTTGGGCTACTCCTACGAGCAGTACTTC.

In this sample, this clone turned up a few times. The DNA for the CDR3 is TGTGCCAGTAGGGGACTAGCGGGATCCGGCTCCTACGAGCAGTACTTC. It encodes CASRGLAGSGSYEQYF. This sequence joins TRBV19 and TRBJ2-7, with 13 bases fitting TRBD2. Trimming took 6 bases from V and 0 from J; bases not matched to a gene: 5. The CDR3 consists of 16 residues. Germline loops: CDR1 LNHDA, CDR2 SQIVND (reference sequence). Filled out from reference TRBV19 and TRBJ2-7, the complete variable domain reads DGGITQSPKYLFRKEGQNVTLSCEQNLNHDAMYWYRQDPGQGLRLIYYSQIVNDFQKGDIAEGYSVSREKKESFPLTVTSAQKNPTAFYLCASRGLAGSGSYEQYFGPGTRLTVT.